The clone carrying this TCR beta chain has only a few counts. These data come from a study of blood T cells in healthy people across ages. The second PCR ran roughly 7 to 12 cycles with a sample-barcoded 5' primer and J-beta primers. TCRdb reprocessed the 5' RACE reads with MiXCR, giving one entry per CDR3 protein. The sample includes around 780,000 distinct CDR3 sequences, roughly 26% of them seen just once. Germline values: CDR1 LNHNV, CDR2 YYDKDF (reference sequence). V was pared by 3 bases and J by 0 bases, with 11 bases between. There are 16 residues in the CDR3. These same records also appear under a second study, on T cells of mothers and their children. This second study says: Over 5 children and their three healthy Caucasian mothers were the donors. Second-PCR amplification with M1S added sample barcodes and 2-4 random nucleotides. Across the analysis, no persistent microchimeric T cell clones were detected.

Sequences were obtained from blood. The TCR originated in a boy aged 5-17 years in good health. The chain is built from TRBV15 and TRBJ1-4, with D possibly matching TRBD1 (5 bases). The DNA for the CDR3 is TGTGCCACCAGCAGCCCGCCGACAGCAACTAATGAAAAACTGTTTTTT. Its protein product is CATSSPPTATNEKLFF.